Sequencing of this TCR beta chain was carried out in a study of T cells after posttransplantation cyclophosphamide. Assay: immunoSEQ multiplex PCR; the TCRdb copy retains only in-frame clones and omits some. The table has about 9,700 clones, roughly 98% seen once. This clone was counted once. Its antigen is undetermined. Study-level points and caveats: Donor CD8+ memory clones often dominated recipient blood repertoires at later times. Blood and skin or GI T cell repertoires showed limited TRB overlap.

Germline lookup yields CDR1 SGHDT and CDR2 YYEEEE. The CDR3 consists of 13 residues. V lost 0 bases and J 7 bases, leaving 11 bases between the germline ends. Cells defined as naive were viable CD3+CD4+ or CD3+CD8+ and CCR7+CD45RA+CD45RO-CD95-CD27+CD28+. On the day of bone marrow donation, the related graft donor provided peripheral blood. This chain links TRBV5-6 with TRBJ2-7; possible D gene TRBD1, 5 bases. This receptor was taken from a woman between 55 and 75 years old in good health, CMV-negative, and a related stem cell transplant donor. The sample taken for sequencing was naive CD4+ T cells sorted from PBMCs. The CDR3 spells CASSLAGPGEQYF. The CDR3 region has the DNA TGTGCCAGCAGCTTGGCTGGCCCAGGGGAGCAGTACTTC.